These 28 T cell receptor beta chains were sequenced from one sample in a study of cytomegalovirus exposure and HLA in healthy donors. PCR employed 60 Vbeta and 13 Jbeta primers. This table comes from immunoSEQ multiplex PCR, and its TCRdb copy is limited to in-frame clones, with some not included. The profile shows some 150,000 clones, approximately 73% of them singletons. Sequencing used PBMCs. These receptors all stem from a human donor in good health.

V is TRBV19 and J is TRBJ2-7, with TRBD1 matching 10 bases. From germline, CDR1 is LNHDA and CDR2 SQIVND (reference sequence). The CDR3 sequence is 14 residues long. V shed 4 bases, J shed 2 bases, and the junction held 2 bases outside the gene matches. The CDR3 here is CASSSGTGAYEQYF. The CDR3 nucleotides read TGTGCCAGTAGTAGCGGGACAGGGGCCTACGAGCAGTACTTC.

The V and J genes are TRBV5-6 and TRBJ2-3; D is unresolved. Looked up from germline, CDR1 is SGHDT and CDR2 is YYEEEE. Trimming left V 2 bases short and J 6 bases short, with 10 bases between. The CDR3 has 13 residues. The CDR3 is CASSFGWADTQYF. CDR3 DNA sequence: TGTGCCAGCAGCTTCGGCTGGGCGGATACGCAGTATTTT.

V usage is TRBV6-5 and J usage is TRBJ1-6; 7 bases are shared with TRBD1. The CDR3 has 13 residues. After removal of 5 bases from V and 9 bases from J, the junction contained 4 bases not matched to a gene. Germline CDR1 and CDR2: MNHEY and SVGAGI. The CDR3 DNA is TGTGCCAGCAGTGCAGGGGGTAGTTCACCCCTCCACTTT. Residues: CASSAGGSSPLHF.

This clone was seen a few times. This chain connects TRBV5-1 to TRBJ1-4; no firm D call. V was cut by 0 bases and J by 4 bases, with 10 bases left in between. CDR1 SGHRS and CDR2 YFSETQ come from the germline V gene. The length of the CDR3 is 15 residues. The CDR3 spells CASSLGVRFNEKLFF. CDR3 in DNA: TGCGCCAGCAGCTTGGGAGTTCGGTTTAATGAAAAACTGTTTTTT.

V usage is TRBV7-8 and J usage is TRBJ1-1, with 8 bases fitting TRBD1. Germline CDR1 is SGHVS and CDR2 is FQNEAQ. The CDR3 runs to 15 residues. After removal of 0 bases from V and 6 bases from J, the junction contained 6 bases not matched to a gene. CDR3 sequence reads: CASSLARGRLAEAFF. CDR3 nucleotide sequence: TGTGCCAGCAGCTTAGCCAGGGGGCGCCTGGCTGAAGCTTTCTTT.

V usage is TRBV9 and J usage is TRBJ2-3; the match to TRBD1 covers 7 bases. The J segment lost 6 bases and the V segment lost 4 bases, leaving 11 bases of the junction unmatched. The CDR3 is made up of 15 amino acids. The germline CDR1 and CDR2 sequences are SGDLS and YYNGEE. For the CDR3, the DNA is TGTGCCAGCAGCTTCCCAGGGGGTCCCACCGATACGCAGTATTTT. The encoded protein is CASSFPGGPTDTQYF.

The chain has TRBV19 and TRBJ2-5; TRBD1 might be the D (5 bases). The CDR3 contains 18 residues. V was shortened by 1 base and J by 1 base, with 19 bases between the two germline ends. CDR1 LNHDA and CDR2 SQIVND come from the germline V gene (reference sequence). CDR3 DNA sequence: TGTGCCAGTAGTATAGTTTTCGCAGGGCCGACAAGCCAAGAGACCCAGTACTTC. Protein product: CASSIVFAGPTSQETQYF.

The chain couples TRBV7-2 to TRBJ1-1; tentative D call: TRBD1 (5 bases). V was shortened by 4 bases and J by 1 base, with 13 bases between the two germline ends. From germline, CDR1 is SGHTA and CDR2 FQGNSA. The CDR3 runs 15 residues. The DNA of the CDR3 is TGTGCCAGCAGCTCGGACCAAAGGGGGAACACTGAAGCTTTCTTT. It translates to CASSSDQRGNTEAFF.

V and J are TRBV5-4 and TRBJ2-5, with 10 bases lining up with TRBD2. V lost 2 bases to trimming and J lost 5 bases; unmatched junction nucleotides: 6. This CDR3 is 15 amino acids long. Germline loops: CDR1 SGHNT, CDR2 YYREEE (reference sequence). CDR3 DNA: TGTGCCAGCAGCTTCTCTAGCGGGAGCGGGGAGACCCAGTACTTC. As protein: CASSFSSGSGETQYF.

This clone was observed a single time. The J gene is TRBJ2-3, the V gene TRBV27, with 8 bases that match TRBD2. V was pared by 2 bases and J by 4 bases, with 5 bases of the junction left unmatched. The CDR3 runs to 15 residues. CDR1 is MNHEY, CDR2 SMNVEV, per germline (reference sequence). The DNA for the CDR3 is TGTGCCAGCAGTTTAGTCGGGAGGGCCCCAGATACGCAGTATTTT. Protein: CASSLVGRAPDTQYF.

The V and J genes are TRBV11-2 and TRBJ2-5; TRBD1 agrees at 8 bases. The CDR3 is 16 residues long. Germline loops: CDR1 SGHAT, CDR2 FQNNGV. V lost 0 bases and J lost 2; bases outside the gene matches: 5. The CDR3 nucleotides read TGTGCCAGCAGCTTAGACCTTCGGACAGGGCAAGAGACCCAGTACTTC. Translation: CASSLDLRTGQETQYF.

The CDR3 DNA reads TGTGCCATCAGTGAGTCAGGACGGAGGAGTAGGGGCTACACCTTC. Translated: CAISESGRRSRGYTF. The chain has TRBV10-3 and TRBJ1-2; no firm D call. In germline, CDR1 is ENHRY, CDR2 SYGVKD. Between the trimmed V and J ends, which lost 0 bases and 8 bases, there was a span of 16 bases. The CDR3 is 15 amino acids.

This sequence joins TRBV29-1 and TRBJ2-3; D not certain. CDR1 SQVTM and CDR2 ANQGSEA come from the germline V gene. CDR3 length: 13 residues. V was cut by 4 bases and J by 0 bases, with 8 bases left in between. The CDR3 nucleotides read TGCAGCGTTGGAGAAGCTAGCACAGATACGCAGTATTTT. Translated: CSVGEASTDTQYF.

This chain joins TRBV4-1 and TRBJ1-2; D gene unclear. V was trimmed by 1 base and J by 7 bases, leaving 10 bases between them. This CDR3 region has 13 residues. Looked up from germline, CDR1 is MGHRA and CDR2 is YSYEKL. The CDR3 loop reads CASSQVFGVGYTF. The CDR3 DNA reads as TGCGCCAGCAGCCAAGTATTCGGTGTTGGCTACACCTTC.

The gene calls are TRBV9 and TRBJ2-7; possibly TRBD1 for D (5 bases). V gave up 0 bases and J gave up 2 bases, with 9 bases separating them. The CDR3 has 14 residues. The germline CDR1 and CDR2 sequences are SGDLS and YYNGEE. As DNA, the CDR3 is TGTGCCAGCAGCGTAGCGTCAGGGACCTACGAGCAGTACTTC. Its protein is CASSVASGTYEQYF.

The chain recombines TRBV25-1 with TRBJ2-1; tentative D call: TRBD2 (7 bases). Germline CDR1 is MGHDK and CDR2 is SYGVNS. The V gene lost 8 bases and the J gene lost 10 bases, with 15 bases spanning the gap. CDR3 length: 12 residues. The CDR3 coding sequence is TGTGCCAGCGGGGGGGCCTTATGGGAGCAGTTCTTC. Its protein product is CASGGALWEQFF.

This chain links TRBV2 with TRBJ2-7; D is perhaps TRBD1 (5 bases). Trimming shortened V by 2 bases and J by 1 base, and 21 bases separated the two germline ends. This CDR3 has 18 residues. Per germline, CDR1 SNHLY and CDR2 FYNNEI. CDR3 bases: TGTGCCAGCAGTGAAAGGCCCCCCTTTACAGGATCTTCCTACGAGCAGTACTTC. Translated, it gives CASSERPPFTGSSYEQYF.

The rearrangement joins TRBV2 to TRBJ2-5, with 12 bases identical to TRBD2. The CDR3 is 17 amino acids. V shed 1 base and J 4 bases; nucleotides not matched to a gene: 7. Germline-derived CDR1 and CDR2 are SNHLY and FYNNEI. For the CDR3, the DNA is TGTGCCAGCAGTGAAGAGTCTAGCGGGGGGGCGGGAGAGACCCAGTACTTC. It is translated as CASSEESSGGAGETQYF.

V gene TRBV6-1 combines with J gene TRBJ2-7; TRBD2 aligns across 7 bases. The germline gives CDR1 MNHNS, CDR2 SASEGT. J was trimmed by 1 base and V by 1 base; bases with no gene match: 4. This CDR3 is built from 15 residues. CDR3 loop: CASSEEAGESYEQYF. CDR3 DNA sequence: TGTGCCAGCAGTGAAGAGGCGGGGGAGTCCTACGAGCAGTACTTC.

The V call is TRBV5-6, the J call TRBJ2-7; D is undetermined. V was trimmed by 0 bases and J by 5 bases, leaving 9 bases between them. Germline loops: CDR1 SGHDT, CDR2 YYEEEE. The CDR3 is 13 amino acids. CDR3 in DNA: TGTGCCAGCAGCTTGGGTTCTGTCCACGAGCAGTACTTC. As protein: CASSLGSVHEQYF. The variable domain in full, with the rest retrieved from reference TRBV5-6 and TRBJ2-7, is DAGVTQSPTHLIKTRGQQVTLRCSPKSGHDTVSWYQQALGQGPQFIFQYYEEEERQRGNFPDRFSGHQFPNYSSELNVNALLLGDSALYLCASSLGSVHEQYFGPGTRLTVT.

The gene calls are TRBV18 and TRBJ2-7, with D tentatively TRBD2 (5 bases). The V end lost 3 bases, the J end lost 0 bases, and 15 bases lay between the germline ends. This CDR3 has 16 residues. Germline V gene lookup returns CDR1 KGHSH and CDR2 LQKENI. CDR3 sequence: CASSPVRGFPSYEQYF. The CDR3 coding sequence is TGTGCCAGCTCACCTGTGAGAGGGTTCCCCTCCTACGAGCAGTACTTC.

The chain combines TRBV7-9 with TRBJ1-1, with a possible D match to TRBD1 (5 bases). Germline V gene lookup returns CDR1 SEHNR and CDR2 FQNEAQ (reference sequence). The CDR3 sequence is 13 residues long. V lost 5 bases to trimming and J lost 6 bases, with 13 bases between them. The CDR3 nucleotides read TGTGCCAGCAGCCTGATGGGGGGTGCTGAAGCTTTCTTT. This codes for CASSLMGGAEAFF.

The rearrangement uses TRBV27 and TRBJ1-5; D unclear. The CDR3 is made up of 14 amino acids. In germline, CDR1 is MNHEY, CDR2 SMNVEV (reference sequence). V shed 3 bases and J shed 4 bases, with 10 bases lying between them. CDR3 bases: TGTGCCAGCAGTTTTATAGGGAGTAATCAGCCCCAGCATTTT. It translates to CASSFIGSNQPQHF.

The rearrangement links TRBV7-9 to TRBJ1-6, with D possibly TRBD1 on 5 matching bases. V was pared by 1 base and J by 13 bases, with 5 bases between. Germline V gene lookup returns CDR1 SEHNR and CDR2 FQNEAQ (reference sequence). There are 11 residues in the CDR3. CDR3 sequence: CASSLEGPLHF. The CDR3 DNA reads TGTGCCAGCAGCTTAGAGGGGCCCCTCCACTTT.

This sequence joins TRBV5-8 and TRBJ1-4, with D perhaps TRBD1 (5 bases). Looked up from germline, CDR1 is SGHTS and CDR2 is YDEGEE. The CDR3 runs 13 residues. V was pared by 0 bases and J by 12 bases, with 12 bases between. The chain's CDR3 is CASSLDAGTQLFF. The CDR3 region has the DNA TGTGCCAGCAGCTTGGACGCGGGGACGCAACTGTTTTTT. The variable domain in full, with the rest retrieved from reference TRBV5-8 and TRBJ1-4, is EAGVTQSPTHLIKTRGQQATLRCSPISGHTSVYWYQQALGLGLQFLLWYDEGEERNRGNFPPRFSGRQFPNYSSELNVNALELEDSALYLCASSLDAGTQLFFGSGTQLSVL.

This sequence joins TRBV4-1 and TRBJ1-4, with TRBD1 matching 11 bases. This CDR3 comprises 17 residues. V dropped 1 base and J dropped 6; count of bases not matched to a gene: 7. Germline values: CDR1 MGHRA, CDR2 YSYEKL. The chain's CDR3 is CASSQGFAGQGDEKLFF. CDR3 bases: TGCGCCAGCAGCCAAGGTTTCGCGGGACAGGGGGATGAAAAACTGTTTTTT.

This clone was counted a few times. The genes are TRBV10-3 and TRBJ2-7; 9 bases map to TRBD2. The length of the CDR3 is 19 residues. Germline V lookup: CDR1 ENHRY, CDR2 SYGVKD. Trimming took 6 bases from V and 0 from J; bases not matched to a gene: 18. CDR3 in amino acids: CAISVLGGASGASSYEQYF. In DNA form, the CDR3 reads TGTGCCATCAGCGTACTCGGGGGAGCTAGCGGGGCGAGCTCCTACGAGCAGTACTTC.

This chain connects TRBV6-5 to TRBJ1-1; the D is unclear. The V gene lost 8 bases and the J gene lost 3 bases, with 16 bases spanning the gap. The germline V gene has CDR1 MNHEY and CDR2 SVGAGI. The length of the CDR3 is 14 residues. CDR3 nucleotides: TGTGCCAGCCGGTCTCGCCGGAGTTACACTGAAGCTTTCTTT. Protein sequence: CASRSRRSYTEAFF.